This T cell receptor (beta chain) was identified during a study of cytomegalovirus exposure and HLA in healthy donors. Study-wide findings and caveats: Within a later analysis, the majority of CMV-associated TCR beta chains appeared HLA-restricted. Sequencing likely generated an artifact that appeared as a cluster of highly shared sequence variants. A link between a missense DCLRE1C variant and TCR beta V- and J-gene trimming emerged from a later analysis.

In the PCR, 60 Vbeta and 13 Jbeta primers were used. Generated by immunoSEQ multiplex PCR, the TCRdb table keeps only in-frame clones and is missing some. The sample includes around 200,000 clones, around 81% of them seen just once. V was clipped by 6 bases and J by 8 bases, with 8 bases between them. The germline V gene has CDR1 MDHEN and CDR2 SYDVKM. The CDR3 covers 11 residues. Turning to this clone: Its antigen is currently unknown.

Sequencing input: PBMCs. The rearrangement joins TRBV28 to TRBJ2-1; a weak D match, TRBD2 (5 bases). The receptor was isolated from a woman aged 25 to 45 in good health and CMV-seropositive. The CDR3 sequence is CASSQRDEQFF. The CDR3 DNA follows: TGTGCCAGCAGCCAGAGGGATGAGCAGTTCTTC.